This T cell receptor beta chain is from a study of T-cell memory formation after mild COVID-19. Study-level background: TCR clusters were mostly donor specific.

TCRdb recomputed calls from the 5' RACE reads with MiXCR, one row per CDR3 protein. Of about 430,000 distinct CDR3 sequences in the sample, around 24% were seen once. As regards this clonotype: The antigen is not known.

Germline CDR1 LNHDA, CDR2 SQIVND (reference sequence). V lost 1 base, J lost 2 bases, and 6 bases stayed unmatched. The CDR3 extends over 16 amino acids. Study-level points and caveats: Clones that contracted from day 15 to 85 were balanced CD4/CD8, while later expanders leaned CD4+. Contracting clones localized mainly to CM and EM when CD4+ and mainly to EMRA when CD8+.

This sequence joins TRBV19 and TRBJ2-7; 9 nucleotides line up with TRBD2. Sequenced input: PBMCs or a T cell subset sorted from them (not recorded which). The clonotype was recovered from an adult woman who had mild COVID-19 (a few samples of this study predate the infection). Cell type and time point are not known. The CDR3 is CASSIGLAGWPYEQYF. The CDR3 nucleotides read TGTGCCAGTAGTATAGGCCTAGCGGGATGGCCCTACGAGCAGTACTTC.